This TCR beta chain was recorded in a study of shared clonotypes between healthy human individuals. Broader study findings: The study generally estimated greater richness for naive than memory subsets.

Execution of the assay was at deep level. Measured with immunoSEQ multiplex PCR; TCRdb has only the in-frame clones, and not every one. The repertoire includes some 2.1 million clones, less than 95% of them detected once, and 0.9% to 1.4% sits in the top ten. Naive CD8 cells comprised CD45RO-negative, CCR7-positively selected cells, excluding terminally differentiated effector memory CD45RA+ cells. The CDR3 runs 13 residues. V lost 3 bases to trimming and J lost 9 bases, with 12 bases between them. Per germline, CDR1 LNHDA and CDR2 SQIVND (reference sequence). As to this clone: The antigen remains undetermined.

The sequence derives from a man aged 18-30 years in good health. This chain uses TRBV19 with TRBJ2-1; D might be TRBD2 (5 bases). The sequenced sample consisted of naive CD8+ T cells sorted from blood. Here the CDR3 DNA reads TGTGCCAGTAGTATCTCCAGCGGCGGTGAGCAGTTCTTC. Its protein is CASSISSGGEQFF.